This T cell receptor beta chain was captured by sequencing in a study of OX40 agonist ivuxolimab in advanced cancers. Study-wide background: Each dose-escalation patient presented with hepatocellular carcinoma, melanoma, renal cell or head and neck cancer. Partial responses were seen in three patients, one with hepatocellular carcinoma and two with cutaneous melanoma.

Only in-frame clones appear in the TCRdb table, and some are missing; sequencing was by immunoSEQ multiplex PCR. The sample includes roughly 65,000 clones, about 89% of them seen just once. V shed 6 bases, J shed 4 bases, and the junction held 7 bases outside the gene matches. Germline V CDR1 and CDR2: ENHRY, SYGVKD. CDR3 length: 14 amino acids. This TCR came from an adult with an advanced solid tumor such as melanoma, head and neck, liver or kidney cancer. The J gene is TRBJ1-2, the V gene TRBV10-3; 8 bases map to TRBD1. Sequenced material: CD4+ or CD8+ T cells sorted from blood, taken in a trial of the OX40 agonist ivuxolimab. The CDR3 protein is CAIRGTGRVYGYTF. CDR3 sequence (DNA): TGTGCCATCAGGGGGACAGGAAGAGTCTATGGCTACACCTTC.